One and the same sample provided the 10 T cell receptor beta chains below, sequenced in a study of beta chain features in type 1 diabetes. cDNA synthesis used the whole RNA isolate, giving expressed TCRB sequences. Some clones are missing from TCRdb's copy, which holds only in-frame ones; the method was immunoSEQ multiplex PCR. The sample includes around 400,000 clones, over 10% seen only once; the top ten take around 0.02%. Sequencing was performed on naive CD4+ T cells from blood. These receptors originate from a man younger than 35 in good health.

The J gene is TRBJ2-7, the V gene TRBV29-1; a possible D gene is TRBD1 (6 bases). Trimming pared 4 bases from V and 1 base from J, leaving 14 bases between. The CDR3 contains 14 residues. Germline values: CDR1 SQVTM, CDR2 ANQGSEA. The CDR3 region is CSVGGQGRSYEQYF. The DNA for the CDR3 is TGCAGCGTTGGGGGCCAGGGGCGTTCCTACGAGCAGTACTTC.

The CDR3 DNA follows: TGTGCCAGCAGCTTAGCATACTTGTGGCAGGGGAATGGCTACACCTTC. Translating it yields CASSLAYLWQGNGYTF. The chain carries TRBV7-2 and TRBJ1-2, with a weak D call TRBD1 (6 bases). CDR1 is SGHTA and CDR2 is FQGNSA in the germline V gene. This CDR3 spans 16 amino acids. Trimming took 0 bases from V and 6 from J, leaving 17 bases between them.

This clone was detected a few times. The CDR3 DNA is TGTGCCAGCACCCGAATCGGGTTAACTGGGGCCAACGTCCTGACTTTC. This encodes CASTRIGLTGANVLTF. The V call is TRBV7-9, the J call TRBJ2-6; D is ambiguous. The V gene's germline CDR1 is SEHNR and CDR2 FQNEAQ (reference sequence). The V and J ends lost 7 bases and 2 bases respectively, with 15 bases between them. The CDR3 extends over 16 amino acids.

The V call is TRBV27, the J call TRBJ2-3; no clear D. Germline values: CDR1 MNHEY, CDR2 SMNVEV (reference sequence). V lost 5 bases and J lost 5, with 8 bases in between. The CDR3 consists of 12 residues. The CDR3 sequence is CASSRRQDTQYF. The CDR3 DNA is TGTGCCAGCAGTCGCAGGCAAGATACGCAGTATTTT.

The chain joins TRBV5-1 to TRBJ1-1; D unresolved. V dropped 0 bases and J dropped 6 bases, with 18 bases sitting between them. Germline CDR1 and CDR2: SGHRS and YFSETQ. There are 16 residues in the CDR3. The CDR3 coding sequence is TGCGCCAGCAGCTTGGCCGGTCAACCTAAGAGCGCTGAAGCTTTCTTT. Translated: CASSLAGQPKSAEAFF.

This clone was detected only a few times. This chain links TRBV5-1 with TRBJ1-1, with 8 nucleotides matching TRBD1. Germline V gene sequence: CDR1 SGHRS, CDR2 YFSETQ. The CDR3 runs to 13 residues. J was trimmed by 6 bases and V by 5 bases; bases with no gene match: 6. The CDR3 loop reads CASSFGQGPEAFF. CDR3 coding DNA: TGCGCCAGCAGTTTCGGACAGGGACCTGAAGCTTTCTTT.

The sample holds a few counts of this clone. V usage is TRBV19 and J usage is TRBJ2-1, with a tentative D call TRBD2 (6 bases). Germline V gene data show CDR1 as LNHDA and CDR2 as SQIVND (reference sequence). The ends were cut back, 4 bases at V and 4 bases at J, with 17 bases in the middle. This CDR3 region has 16 residues. CDR3 bases: TGTGCCAGTAGTAGCCGGGACCCCGGGGGATACAATGAGCAGTTCTTC. It translates to CASSSRDPGGYNEQFF.

J is TRBJ2-7 and V is TRBV30, with D possibly being TRBD1 (5 bases). The CDR3 extends over 11 amino acids. Germline V gives CDR1 GTSNPN, CDR2 SVGIG (reference sequence). The ends were cut back, 0 bases at V and 7 bases at J, with 7 bases in the middle. CDR3 in amino acids: CAWSVGQEQYF. The DNA for the CDR3 is TGTGCCTGGAGTGTGGGGCAGGAGCAGTACTTC.

This clone occurred a few times. The chain carries TRBV28 and TRBJ1-2, with D unclear. In germline, CDR1 is MDHEN, CDR2 SYDVKM. This CDR3 is built from 12 residues. V was cut by 2 bases and J by 3 bases, with 4 bases left in between. CDR3 sequence: CASSLQYYGYTF. For the CDR3, the DNA is TGTGCCAGCAGTTTACAATACTATGGCTACACCTTC.

CDR3 protein: CSVEVPGGFQETQYF. DNA of the CDR3: TGCAGCGTTGAGGTCCCCGGGGGGTTCCAAGAGACCCAGTACTTC. The gene calls are TRBV29-1 and TRBJ2-5; 7 bases are a match to TRBD2. Trimming removed 3 bases from V and 1 base from J; junction bases left unmatched: 8. The CDR3 extends over 15 amino acids. From germline, CDR1 is SQVTM and CDR2 ANQGSEA.